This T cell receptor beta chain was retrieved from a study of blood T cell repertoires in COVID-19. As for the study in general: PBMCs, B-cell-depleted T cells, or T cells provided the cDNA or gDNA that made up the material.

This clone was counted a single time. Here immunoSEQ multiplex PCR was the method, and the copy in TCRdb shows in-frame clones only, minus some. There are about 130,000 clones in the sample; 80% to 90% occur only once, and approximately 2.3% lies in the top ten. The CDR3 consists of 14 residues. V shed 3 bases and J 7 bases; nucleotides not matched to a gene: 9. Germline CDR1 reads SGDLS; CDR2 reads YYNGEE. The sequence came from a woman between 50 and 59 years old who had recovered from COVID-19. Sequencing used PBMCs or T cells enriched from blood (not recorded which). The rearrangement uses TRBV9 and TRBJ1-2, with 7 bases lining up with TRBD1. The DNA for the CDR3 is TGTGCCAGCAGCGCTCAGGGGGTTGTCGGTGGCTACACCTTC. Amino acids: CASSAQGVVGGYTF.